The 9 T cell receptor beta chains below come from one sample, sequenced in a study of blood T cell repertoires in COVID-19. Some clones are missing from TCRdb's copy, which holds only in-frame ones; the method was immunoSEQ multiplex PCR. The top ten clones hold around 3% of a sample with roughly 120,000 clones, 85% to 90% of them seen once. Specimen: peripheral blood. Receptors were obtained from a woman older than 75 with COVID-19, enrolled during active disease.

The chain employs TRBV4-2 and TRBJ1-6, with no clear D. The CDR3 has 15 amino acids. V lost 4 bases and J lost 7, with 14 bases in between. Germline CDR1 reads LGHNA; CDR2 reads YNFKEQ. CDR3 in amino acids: CASSREVRGNSPLHF. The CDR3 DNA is TGTGCCAGCAGCCGGGAAGTCAGAGGGAATTCACCCCTCCACTTT.

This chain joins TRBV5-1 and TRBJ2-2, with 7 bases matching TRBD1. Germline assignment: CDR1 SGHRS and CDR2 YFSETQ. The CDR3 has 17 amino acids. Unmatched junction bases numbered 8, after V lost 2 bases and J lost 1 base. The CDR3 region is CASSFQGGHMNTGELFF. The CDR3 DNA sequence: TGCGCCAGCAGCTTTCAAGGGGGCCATATGAACACCGGGGAGCTGTTTTTT.

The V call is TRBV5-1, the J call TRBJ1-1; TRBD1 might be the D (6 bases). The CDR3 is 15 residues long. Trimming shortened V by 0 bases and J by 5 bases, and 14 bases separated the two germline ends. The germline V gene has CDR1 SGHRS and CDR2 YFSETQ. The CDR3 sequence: CASSLGSGVVTEAFF. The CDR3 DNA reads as TGCGCCAGCAGCTTGGGGTCAGGGGTGGTTACTGAAGCTTTCTTT.

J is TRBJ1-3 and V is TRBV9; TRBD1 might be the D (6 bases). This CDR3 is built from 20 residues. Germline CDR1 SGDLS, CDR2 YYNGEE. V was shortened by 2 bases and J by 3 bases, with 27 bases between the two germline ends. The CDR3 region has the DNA TGTGCCAGCAGCGTTTCCCAACGACAGGTGTGGGCTCTTGGTGGAAACACCATATATTTT. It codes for CASSVSQRQVWALGGNTIYF. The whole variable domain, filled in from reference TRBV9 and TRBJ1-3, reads DSGVTQTPKHLITATGQRVTLRCSPRSGDLSVYWYQQSLDQGLQFLIQYYNGEERAKGNILERFSAQQFPDLHSELNLSSLELGDSALYFCASSVSQRQVWALGGNTIYFGEGSWLTVV.

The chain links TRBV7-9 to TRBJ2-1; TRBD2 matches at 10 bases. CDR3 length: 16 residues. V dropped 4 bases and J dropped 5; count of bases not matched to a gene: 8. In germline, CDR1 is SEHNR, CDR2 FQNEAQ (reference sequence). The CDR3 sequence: CASSSFSGRTNNEQFF. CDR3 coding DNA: TGTGCCAGCAGCTCGTTTAGCGGGAGGACGAACAATGAGCAGTTCTTC.

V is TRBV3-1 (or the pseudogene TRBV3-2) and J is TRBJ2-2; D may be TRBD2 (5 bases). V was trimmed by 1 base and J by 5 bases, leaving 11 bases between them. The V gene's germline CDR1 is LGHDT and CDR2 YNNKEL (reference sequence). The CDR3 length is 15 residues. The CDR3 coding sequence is TGTGCCAGCAGCCAAGGAGACGGGGTTACCGGGGAGCTGTTTTTT. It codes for CASSQGDGVTGELFF.

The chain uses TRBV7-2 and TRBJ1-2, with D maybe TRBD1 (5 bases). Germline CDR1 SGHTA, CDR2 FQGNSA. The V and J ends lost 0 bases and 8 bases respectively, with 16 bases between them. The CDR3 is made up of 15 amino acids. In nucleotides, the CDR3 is TGTGCCAGCAGCTTAGCGGCCCCAGGGATTCGGGGCTACACCTTC. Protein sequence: CASSLAAPGIRGYTF.

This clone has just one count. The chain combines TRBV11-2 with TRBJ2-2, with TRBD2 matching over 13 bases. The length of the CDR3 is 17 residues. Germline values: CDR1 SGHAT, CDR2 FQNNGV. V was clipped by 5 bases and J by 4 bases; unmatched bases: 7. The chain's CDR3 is CASSRGLAGEPTGELFF. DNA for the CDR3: TGTGCCAGCAGCCGCGGACTAGCGGGAGAGCCCACCGGGGAGCTGTTTTTT.

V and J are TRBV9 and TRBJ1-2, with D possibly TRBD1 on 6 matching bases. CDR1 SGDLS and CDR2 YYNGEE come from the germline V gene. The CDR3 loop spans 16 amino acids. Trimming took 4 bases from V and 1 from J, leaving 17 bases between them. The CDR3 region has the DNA TGTGCCAGCAGCATCTATCCGGGGGGCAGTAACTATGGCTACACCTTC. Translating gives CASSIYPGGSNYGYTF.